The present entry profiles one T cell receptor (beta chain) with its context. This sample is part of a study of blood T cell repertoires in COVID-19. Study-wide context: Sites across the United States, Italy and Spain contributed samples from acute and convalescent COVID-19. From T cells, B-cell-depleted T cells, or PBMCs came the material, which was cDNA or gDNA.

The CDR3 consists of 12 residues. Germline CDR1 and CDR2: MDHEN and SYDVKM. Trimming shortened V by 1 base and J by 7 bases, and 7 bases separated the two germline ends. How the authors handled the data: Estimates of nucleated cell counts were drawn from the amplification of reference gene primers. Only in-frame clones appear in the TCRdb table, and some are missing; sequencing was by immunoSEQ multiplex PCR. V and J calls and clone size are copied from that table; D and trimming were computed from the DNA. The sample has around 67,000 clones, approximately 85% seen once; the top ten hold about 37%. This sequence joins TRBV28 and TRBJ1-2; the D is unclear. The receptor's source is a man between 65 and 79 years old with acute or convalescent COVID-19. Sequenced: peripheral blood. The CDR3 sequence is CASSLLSSGYTF. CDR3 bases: TGTGCCAGCAGTTTATTGTCCAGTGGCTACACCTTC.